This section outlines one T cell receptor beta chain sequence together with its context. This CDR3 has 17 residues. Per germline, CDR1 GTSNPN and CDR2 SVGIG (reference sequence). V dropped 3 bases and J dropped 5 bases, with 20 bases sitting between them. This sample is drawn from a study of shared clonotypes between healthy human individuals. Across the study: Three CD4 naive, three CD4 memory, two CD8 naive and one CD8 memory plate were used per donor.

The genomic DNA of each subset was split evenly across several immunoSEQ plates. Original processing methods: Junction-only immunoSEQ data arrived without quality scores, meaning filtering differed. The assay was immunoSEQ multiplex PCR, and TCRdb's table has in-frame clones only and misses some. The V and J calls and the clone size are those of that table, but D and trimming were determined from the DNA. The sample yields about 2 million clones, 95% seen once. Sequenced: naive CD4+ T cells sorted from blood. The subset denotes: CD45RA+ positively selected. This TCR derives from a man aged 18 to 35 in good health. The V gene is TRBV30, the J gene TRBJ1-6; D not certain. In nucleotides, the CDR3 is TGTGCCTGGAGCCTAGGACGCACAGCCGACCATAATTCACCCCTCCACTTT. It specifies CAWSLGRTADHNSPLHF.